This TCR beta chain was identified during a study of cytomegalovirus exposure and HLA in healthy donors. The study's findings and limits: In an earlier analysis, most TCR beta V segments were productive about 87% or about 30% of the time. From TCR beta sequences, most subjects' HLA-A and HLA-B alleles were reportedly predicted accurately.

A word on this clone: What it recognizes is unknown.

Nominally healthy donors were sampled, though unrecorded immune exposures were likely. Primers for the PCR totalled 60 Vbeta and 13 Jbeta. Original processing notes: Later, an analysis found 65 million to 85 million unique TCR beta chains, and about 9.9 million of these were shared. Profiled with immunoSEQ multiplex PCR; TCRdb holds only in-frame clones, not every one. V and J calls plus clone size are reproduced from that table; the DNA served to infer D and trimming. The sample shows about 170,000 clones, 73% of them seen only once. V was trimmed by 2 bases and J by 5 bases, leaving 26 bases between them. This CDR3 contains 19 residues. Looked up from germline, CDR1 is SGHDT and CDR2 is YYEEEE.

Sequencing input: PBMCs. The chain carries TRBV5-6 and TRBJ2-1; possibly TRBD2 for D (6 bases). This TCR derives from a woman younger than 30 in good health and CMV-seropositive. CDR3 DNA: TGTGCCAGCAGCTTTTTGCCGGGCCGGGAGTACTTTTATAACAATGAGCAGTTCTTC. Its translation: CASSFLPGREYFYNNEQFF.